This TCR beta chain was identified during a study of OX40 agonist ivuxolimab in advanced cancers. Context from the whole study: Ivuxolimab was an agonistic, fully human IgG2 monoclonal antibody directed against OX40 (CD134), a costimulatory receptor. The dose-escalation cohort was approximately 83% male with a mean age of approximately 60 years, ranging from about 20 to 85. Peripheral TCRbeta sequencing was intended to test whether TCR sequence diversity was altered and clonal T-cell expansion was caused by ivuxolimab. Of the roughly 50 dose-escalation patients, hepatocellular carcinoma was present in approximately 20, melanoma in around 15, renal cell carcinoma in 9 and head and neck cancer in 9. Intravenous ivuxolimab was administered to patients every 2 weeks at six dose levels: 0.01, 0.1, 0.3, 1.5, 3 and 10 mg/kg. Patients were allowed to have had prior anti-PD-1, anti-PD-L1 or anti-CTLA-4 therapy, and around 40% of the dose-escalation patients had previously received checkpoint inhibitors. The paper describes the monotherapy dose-escalation part (N of about 52 patients) of the phase I trial of ivuxolimab. Partial responses occurred in three dose-escalation patients, of whom one had hepatocellular carcinoma and two had cutaneous melanoma. The paper as a whole reports these results and caveats: Which antigens the clonally expanded peripheral T cells were specific for was not determined. On average, CD8+ T cells showed more expanded clones than CD4+ T cells after ivuxolimab. Partial responders in the 0.1-3.0 mg/kg groups had among the lowest normalized peripheral clonal expansion, especially among CD8+ T cells. Low levels of normalized T-cell clonal expansion were also seen in some nonresponding patients. At doses from 0.1 to 3.0 mg/kg, clonal expansion was seen in both CD4+ and CD8+ blood T cells between baseline and week 6.

V gives up 2 bases and J gives up 5 bases, and the segment between their germline ends measures 4 bases. Including the terminal cysteine and phenylalanine, the CDR3 comprises 11 residues. Only CDR3 DNA remains: 33 bases, in frame from the first base. CDR1 and CDR2, looked up from the germline V gene (reference sequence), are MNHNY and SVGAGI. The trial excluded patients who had a history of autoimmune disease or who were on systemic immunosuppression. Peripheral blood for TCR sequencing was collected from all dose cohorts at baseline, on cycle 4 day 1, and on cycle 7 day 1. Samples came from an open-label, multicenter, first-in-human phase I dose-escalation trial of ivuxolimab. Adults with locally advanced or metastatic head and neck squamous cell, hepatocellular, melanoma or renal cell carcinoma were enrolled in the trial. Before TCR sequencing, CD4+ T cells and CD8+ T cells from peripheral blood were sorted into separate populations.

For this clone: The antigen it binds to is not known. No per-base quality is available; no much larger clone lies one base away.

To sequence the TCRbeta CDR3 region, genomic DNA was isolated from the sorted cells. The immunoSEQ Assay was used to sequence the TCRbeta CDR3 regions. TCRdb carries this immuneACCESS record with in-frame sequences only. Its versions omit some clonotypes, under half of them owing to an unresolved V gene in the studies checked, with the rest unexplained. The sample records approximately 69,000 clones, 65% to 90% of which are singletons. Approximately 0.75% of the sample comes from the top ten. The input for sequencing was CD4+ or CD8+ T cells sorted from blood, taken in a trial of the OX40 agonist ivuxolimab. The receptor comes from an adult with an advanced solid tumor such as melanoma, head and neck, liver or kidney cancer. The chain employs TRBV6-6 and TRBJ2-7; too little of a D gene remains to name it. The nucleotide sequence is given as TGTGCCAGCAGTTACGGGGACGAGCAGTACTTC. This translates into CASSYGDEQYF.